Included here is one T cell receptor (beta chain) sequence, with context. The antigen is undetermined. Indicated time point: blood 2 weeks post-SBRT. Treatment denoted: 15 Gy SBRT to primary tumor, nephrectomy 4 weeks later. After SBRT, blood was collected at 2 and 4 weeks, plus baseline. This sample is part of a study of radiation and T cells in renal cell carcinoma. Study details: Nephrectomy followed 15 Gy stereotactic body radiation by 4 weeks.

Per the germline V gene, CDR1 is SGHAT and CDR2 is FQNNGV. The CDR3 loop spans 16 amino acids. The junction had 9 bases not matched to a gene; V was cut back by 5 bases and J by 2 bases. Study conclusions and caveats: From baseline, blood top tumor clonotypes peaked at 2 weeks post-radiation. Pretreatment tumor biopsies were lacking, so baseline clonotypes are unknown.

Sequencing used immunoSEQ multiplex PCR; TCRdb keeps in-frame clones, though not all of them. In the table there are more than 100,000 clones, more than 75% of which are singletons. This specimen was blood, taken from a patient whose treatment included radiotherapy and nephrectomy. The receptor was isolated from a woman aged 65 to 85 with renal cell carcinoma. This chain connects TRBV11-2 to TRBJ2-5; 9 bases map to TRBD2. CDR3 coding DNA: TGTGCCAGCAGCCCCTCGCTAGCGGGGATTCAAGAGACCCAGTACTTC. Its translation is CASSPSLAGIQETQYF.